These T cell receptor beta chains were read from a single sample in a study of technical replicates of blood from several donors. Here immunoSEQ multiplex PCR was the method, and the copy in TCRdb shows in-frame clones only, minus some. The sample contains around 57,000 clones, around 97% of which appear only once. Sequenced sample: T cells isolated from PBMCs. Source of these receptors: a human donor in good health. CDR3s include the opening cysteine and the closing phenylalanine or tryptophan. The D gene is left open where the match is weak. The size of a clone is reported for some rows only, either as once, few or many, or as a class for expanded clones.

j_call: TRBJ2-3
clone_size: once
v_call: TRBV6-1
d_call: NA
cdr3_nt: TGTGCCAGCAGTGAAGGGTGGAGGTACACAGCAGATACGCAGTATTTT
cdr3_aa: CASSEGWRYTADTQYF

j_call: TRBJ2-2
clone_size: NA
v_call: TRBV7-7
d_call: TRBD1
cdr3_nt: TGTGCCAGCAGCCATCCTCAGGGGGTGGACACCGGGGAGCTGTTTTTT
cdr3_aa: CASSHPQGVDTGELFF

j_call: TRBJ2-2
clone_size: NA
v_call: TRBV30
d_call: NA
cdr3_nt: TGTGCCTGGATCCCTTCCTTGGGGGAGCTGTTTTTT
cdr3_aa: CAWIPSLGELFF

j_call: TRBJ2-1
clone_size: NA
v_call: TRBV4-1
d_call: TRBD2
cdr3_nt: TGCGCCAGCAGCCGGCCCAGCAGCGGGAGGGCCTACAATGAGCAGTTCTTC
cdr3_aa: CASSRPSSGRAYNEQFF

j_call: TRBJ2-1
clone_size: NA
v_call: TRBV19
d_call: NA
cdr3_nt: TGTGCCAGTCGACTGAACCAAGTGTATGAGCAGTTCTTC
cdr3_aa: CASRLNQVYEQFF

j_call: TRBJ2-2
clone_size: NA
v_call: TRBV19
d_call: TRBD1
cdr3_nt: TGTGCCAGTAGGCCGGGACAGCACACCGGGGAGCTGTTTTTT
cdr3_aa: CASRPGQHTGELFF

j_call: TRBJ1-2
clone_size: NA
v_call: TRBV5-6
d_call: TRBD1
cdr3_nt: TGTGCCAGCAGCGTTGCCGGGACAGGTTCCTATGGCTACACCTTC
cdr3_aa: CASSVAGTGSYGYTF

j_call: TRBJ2-7
clone_size: NA
v_call: TRBV28
d_call: TRBD2
cdr3_nt: TGTGCCAGCAGTTTTGACTCTAGCGGGAGGTTCCACGAGCAGTACTTC
cdr3_aa: CASSFDSSGRFHEQYF

j_call: TRBJ2-3
clone_size: NA
v_call: TRBV6-1
d_call: TRBD2
cdr3_nt: TGTGCCAGCAGTGAGGTAGCGGGAGTCGTAGATACGCAGTATTTT
cdr3_aa: CASSEVAGVVDTQYF

j_call: TRBJ2-7
clone_size: NA
v_call: TRBV27
d_call: NA
cdr3_nt: TGTGCCAGCAGTTTATCGACGGCAGGGTTCGAGCAGTACTTC
cdr3_aa: CASSLSTAGFEQYF

j_call: TRBJ2-7
clone_size: once
v_call: TRBV4-2
d_call: TRBD2
cdr3_nt: TGTGCCAGCAGCCAAGTCTTAGCGGGAGTCTACGAGCAGTACTTC
cdr3_aa: CASSQVLAGVYEQYF

j_call: TRBJ1-1
clone_size: NA
v_call: TRBV6-1
d_call: NA
cdr3_nt: TGTGCCAGCAGTGACAGGGGACTAACCACTGAAGCTTTCTTT
cdr3_aa: CASSDRGLTTEAFF

j_call: TRBJ2-7
clone_size: NA
v_call: TRBV6-1
d_call: TRBD2
cdr3_nt: TGTGCCAGCAGTGAAGCGTTCATTGGACTAGATCGTCCGTACGAGCAGTACTTC
cdr3_aa: CASSEAFIGLDRPYEQYF

j_call: TRBJ2-7
clone_size: NA
v_call: TRBV29-1
d_call: TRBD1
cdr3_nt: TGCAGCGTTGAAGCCCTGGGACAGGTCTCCTACGAGCAGTACTTC
cdr3_aa: CSVEALGQVSYEQYF

j_call: TRBJ1-2
clone_size: NA
v_call: TRBV7-9
d_call: NA
cdr3_nt: TGTGCCAGCAGCTTAGGGACACACTATGGCTACACCTTC
cdr3_aa: CASSLGTHYGYTF

j_call: TRBJ2-2
clone_size: NA
v_call: TRBV11-3
d_call: NA
cdr3_nt: TGTGCCAGCAGTCCCGGCGGGGACACCGGGGAGCTGTTTTTT
cdr3_aa: CASSPGGDTGELFF

j_call: TRBJ1-2
clone_size: NA
v_call: TRBV5-1
d_call: NA
cdr3_nt: TGCGCCAGCAGCTTACAGGGTGGTGGCTACACCTTC
cdr3_aa: CASSLQGGGYTF

j_call: TRBJ1-2
clone_size: NA
v_call: TRBV5-4
d_call: TRBD1
cdr3_nt: TGTGCCAGCAGCTTGGGACAGGGGATTAACTATGGCTACACCTTC
cdr3_aa: CASSLGQGINYGYTF

j_call: TRBJ2-7
clone_size: NA
v_call: TRBV5-6
d_call: TRBD1
cdr3_nt: TGTGCCAGCAGTTTAGGGGGCAGCACCTACGAGCAGTACTTC
cdr3_aa: CASSLGGSTYEQYF

j_call: TRBJ1-4
clone_size: NA
v_call: TRBV2
d_call: NA
cdr3_nt: TGTGCCAGCGACGGGATAACTAATGAAAAACTGTTTTTT
cdr3_aa: CASDGITNEKLFF

j_call: TRBJ1-1
clone_size: NA
v_call: TRBV4-1
d_call: TRBD1
cdr3_nt: TGCGCCAGCAGCCGGATAGATTCCGGGACAGGGGACACTGAAGCTTTCTTT
cdr3_aa: CASSRIDSGTGDTEAFF

j_call: TRBJ1-2
clone_size: NA
v_call: TRBV27
d_call: TRBD1
cdr3_nt: TGTGCCAGCAGGAGGACGGGACAGACCTATGGCTACACCTTC
cdr3_aa: CASRRTGQTYGYTF

j_call: TRBJ1-5
clone_size: NA
v_call: TRBV18
d_call: TRBD1
cdr3_nt: TGTGCCAGCTCACCCAGAAACCCTCCGGGTTATTCGACAGGGCGAAATCAGCCCCAGCATTTT
cdr3_aa: CASSPRNPPGYSTGRNQPQHF

j_call: TRBJ2-1
clone_size: NA
v_call: TRBV7-8
d_call: TRBD2
cdr3_nt: TGTGCCAGCAGCTTAGCGGGCGGGACTAGTCGGAGTGAGCAGTTCTTC
cdr3_aa: CASSLAGGTSRSEQFF

j_call: TRBJ2-5
clone_size: NA
v_call: TRBV7-9
d_call: NA
cdr3_nt: TGTGCCAGCAGTGGACGAGGGGAGACCCAGTACTTC
cdr3_aa: CASSGRGETQYF

j_call: TRBJ1-1
clone_size: NA
v_call: TRBV29-1
d_call: NA
cdr3_nt: TGCAGCGTTGGGACAAATACACTTAGAAACACTGAAGCTTTCTTT
cdr3_aa: CSVGTNTLRNTEAFF

j_call: TRBJ2-7
clone_size: NA
v_call: TRBV28
d_call: NA
cdr3_nt: TGTGCCAGCAGTCCTCCTGACAGGCTGTCCTCCTACGAGCAGTACTTC
cdr3_aa: CASSPPDRLSSYEQYF

j_call: TRBJ1-4
clone_size: NA
v_call: TRBV28
d_call: NA
cdr3_nt: TGTGCCAGCAGTTTCCAGGAAGGCGCTGAAAAACTGTTTTTT
cdr3_aa: CASSFQEGAEKLFF

j_call: TRBJ2-7
clone_size: NA
v_call: TRBV30
d_call: NA
cdr3_nt: TGTGCCTGGCATCACTACGAGCAGTACTTC
cdr3_aa: CAWHHYEQYF

j_call: TRBJ2-7
clone_size: NA
v_call: TRBV5-4
d_call: NA
cdr3_nt: TGTGCCAGCAGCTTGGTACGGGACTCCTACGAGCAGTACTTC
cdr3_aa: CASSLVRDSYEQYF

j_call: TRBJ2-3
clone_size: NA
v_call: TRBV2
d_call: NA
cdr3_nt: TGTGCCAGCAGTGAATCGACTGTTGCTAGCACAGATACGCAGTATTTT
cdr3_aa: CASSESTVASTDTQYF

j_call: TRBJ2-3
clone_size: NA
v_call: TRBV2
d_call: TRBD2
cdr3_nt: TGTGCCAGCTGGAAGGGACTAGCGGGAGTGCTTTCTGGAACAGATACGCAGTATTTT
cdr3_aa: CASWKGLAGVLSGTDTQYF

j_call: TRBJ2-2
clone_size: NA
v_call: TRBV9
d_call: TRBD2
cdr3_nt: TGTGCCAGCAGCGTAGACTTGGGACTAGCGGGAGGGGGGACCGGGGAGCTGTTTTTT
cdr3_aa: CASSVDLGLAGGGTGELFF

j_call: TRBJ2-6
clone_size: NA
v_call: TRBV7-9
d_call: NA
cdr3_nt: TGTGCCAGCAGCTTAGGTGTAGGGCAGGGCGGTTTTGGGGCCAACGTCCTGACTTTC
cdr3_aa: CASSLGVGQGGFGANVLTF

j_call: TRBJ2-1
clone_size: NA
v_call: TRBV7-9
d_call: TRBD1
cdr3_nt: TGTGCTGGGAGCAGGGGGACCTACCTCTACAATGAGCAGTTCTTC
cdr3_aa: CAGSRGTYLYNEQFF

j_call: TRBJ2-1
clone_size: NA
v_call: TRBV30
d_call: NA
cdr3_nt: TGTGCCTGGAACAGGGGCGGGGGGTCCGGGAATAATGAGCAGTTCTTC
cdr3_aa: CAWNRGGGSGNNEQFF

j_call: TRBJ2-1
clone_size: NA
v_call: TRBV6-1
d_call: NA
cdr3_nt: TGTGCCAGCAGTGAAACTTGGACAGCCCTCTACAATGAGCAGTTCTTC
cdr3_aa: CASSETWTALYNEQFF

j_call: TRBJ2-7
clone_size: NA
v_call: TRBV6-5
d_call: NA
cdr3_nt: TGTGCCAGCAGAAACACGGGGATATCCTACGAGCAGTACTTC
cdr3_aa: CASRNTGISYEQYF

j_call: TRBJ1-2
clone_size: NA
v_call: TRBV5-1
d_call: NA
cdr3_nt: TGCGCCAGCAGCTTCACAGGGAACCTCCTCCTGGGCTATGGCTACACCTTC
cdr3_aa: CASSFTGNLLLGYGYTF

j_call: TRBJ2-1
clone_size: NA
v_call: TRBV6-4
d_call: NA
cdr3_nt: TGTGCCAGCAGTCCCTCCGTCGGGTCGGGAGTTGAGCAGTTCTTC
cdr3_aa: CASSPSVGSGVEQFF

j_call: TRBJ1-5
clone_size: NA
v_call: TRBV2
d_call: NA
cdr3_nt: TGTGCCAGCAGTGTGATCTATAGCAATCAGCCCCAGCATTTT
cdr3_aa: CASSVIYSNQPQHF

j_call: TRBJ1-6
clone_size: NA
v_call: TRBV9
d_call: NA
cdr3_nt: TGTGCCAGCAGCCCCTGGGGGGGGCGCGATTCACCCCTCCACTTT
cdr3_aa: CASSPWGGRDSPLHF

j_call: TRBJ2-7
clone_size: NA
v_call: TRBV11-3
d_call: TRBD1
cdr3_nt: TGTGCCAGCAGCTTAGGGTATGGGACAGGTTCCGAGCAGTACTTC
cdr3_aa: CASSLGYGTGSEQYF

j_call: TRBJ1-2
clone_size: NA
v_call: TRBV19
d_call: TRBD1
cdr3_nt: TGTGCCAGTAGTACCCCCCGGACAGGGGCAGGTTTATACACCTTC
cdr3_aa: CASSTPRTGAGLYTF

j_call: TRBJ1-1
clone_size: NA
v_call: TRBV11-3
d_call: NA
cdr3_nt: TGTGCCAGCAGTTTAGGGCAGGGGTTGAACACTGAAGCTTTCTTT
cdr3_aa: CASSLGQGLNTEAFF

j_call: TRBJ1-5
clone_size: NA
v_call: TRBV21-1
d_call: NA
cdr3_nt: TGTGCCAGCAGCAAAGTTAACCCTACCCCTGACAGGACCCCTAGCAATCAGCCCCAGCATTTT
cdr3_aa: CASSKVNPTPDRTPSNQPQHF

j_call: TRBJ1-2
clone_size: NA
v_call: TRBV6-1
d_call: NA
cdr3_nt: TGTGCCAGCAGTGAGTCCAGGGGTCATGGCTACACCTTC
cdr3_aa: CASSESRGHGYTF

j_call: TRBJ1-1
clone_size: NA
v_call: TRBV5-6
d_call: NA
cdr3_nt: TGTGCCAGCAGCGGAGGGTGGGGCACTGAAGCTTTCTTT
cdr3_aa: CASSGGWGTEAFF

j_call: TRBJ1-2
clone_size: NA
v_call: TRBV29-1
d_call: NA
cdr3_nt: TGCAGCGTCGCGAACTGGGGCCTACATGGTCGGTATGGCTACACCTTC
cdr3_aa: CSVANWGLHGRYGYTF

j_call: TRBJ2-7
clone_size: NA
v_call: TRBV5-5
d_call: NA
cdr3_nt: TGTGCCAGCAGCACGGACCCGCTAGGAGGCGAGCAGTACTTC
cdr3_aa: CASSTDPLGGEQYF

j_call: TRBJ2-2
clone_size: NA
v_call: TRBV30
d_call: NA
cdr3_nt: TGTGCCTGGAGTGCGGGGTCGAACACCGGGGAGCTGTTTTTT
cdr3_aa: CAWSAGSNTGELFF

j_call: TRBJ2-7
clone_size: NA
v_call: TRBV2
d_call: NA
cdr3_nt: TGTGCCAGCAGTGGCCCGACAGACGAGCAGTACTTC
cdr3_aa: CASSGPTDEQYF

j_call: TRBJ2-7
clone_size: NA
v_call: TRBV7-6
d_call: NA
cdr3_nt: TGTGCCAGCAGCTTATCGGACATAGGCCCTTACGAGCAGTACTTC
cdr3_aa: CASSLSDIGPYEQYF

j_call: TRBJ1-5
clone_size: NA
v_call: TRBV6-6
d_call: NA
cdr3_nt: TGTGCCAGTCGGGACACTAGCAATCAGCCCCAGCATTTT
cdr3_aa: CASRDTSNQPQHF